The T cell receptor (beta chain) described here comes from a study of blood T cells in healthy people across ages. The amount of total RNA extracted per sample was at least 6 micrograms. A second PCR, run for about 6 to 11 cycles, used a sample-barcoded 5' primer plus a J-beta primer mix. One entry per CDR3 protein, called by TCRdb with MiXCR from the 5' RACE reads. This table holds about a million distinct CDR3 sequences, roughly two fifths found once. This CDR3 has 13 residues. The germline V gene encodes CDR1 SGHTA and CDR2 FQGTGA. V was shortened by 2 bases and J by 7 bases, with 8 bases between the two germline ends.

This clonotype originated in a young man in good health. The chain couples TRBV7-3 to TRBJ2-2; D unresolved. Sequenced: blood. The chain's CDR3 is CASSLSANGELFF. The CDR3 nucleotides read TGTGCCAGCAGCTTATCGGCTAACGGGGAGCTGTTTTTT.